This T cell receptor beta chain emerged from a study of STAT5B mutations in CD4+ large granular lymphocyte leukemia. Assay: immunoSEQ multiplex PCR; the TCRdb copy retains only in-frame clones and omits some. Among around 20,000 clones, around 75% were seen once, and the ten largest hold less than 5%. Germline V gene data show CDR1 as MNHEY and CDR2 as SVGAGI. V was cut by 0 bases and J by 3 bases, with 14 bases left in between. The CDR3 runs 16 residues. V is TRBV6-5 and J is TRBJ1-2; TRBD1 might be the D (5 bases). The specimen was CD4+ T cells from blood buffy coats. This receptor was identified in a human donor in good health. DNA for the CDR3: TGTGCCAGCAGTTACTCGATCGGTGGGGCATACTATGGCTACACCTTC. Residues: CASSYSIGGAYYGYTF.